Listed here is a single TCR beta chain. This sample is drawn from a study of blood T cell repertoires in COVID-19. Source study methods: Reference gene primer amplification gave estimated nucleated cell counts. Produced via immunoSEQ multiplex PCR; TCRdb's table is partial and in-frame only. V, J and clone size reflect that table, while D and trimming were determined from the DNA. The sample consists of roughly 150,000 clones, about 89% of them appearing once. The CDR3 sequence is 17 residues long. Germline CDR1 and CDR2: MNHNS and SASEGT. V lost 2 bases and J lost 4; bases outside the gene matches: 3.

The specimen sequenced was peripheral blood. The origin of this receptor is a man older than 75 with acute or convalescent COVID-19. This sequence joins TRBV6-1 and TRBJ2-2; TRBD2 matches 14 bases. The CDR3 sequence is CASSESGLAGGTGELFF. The CDR3 nucleotides read TGTGCCAGCAGTGAATCTGGACTAGCGGGGGGCACCGGGGAGCTGTTTTTT.